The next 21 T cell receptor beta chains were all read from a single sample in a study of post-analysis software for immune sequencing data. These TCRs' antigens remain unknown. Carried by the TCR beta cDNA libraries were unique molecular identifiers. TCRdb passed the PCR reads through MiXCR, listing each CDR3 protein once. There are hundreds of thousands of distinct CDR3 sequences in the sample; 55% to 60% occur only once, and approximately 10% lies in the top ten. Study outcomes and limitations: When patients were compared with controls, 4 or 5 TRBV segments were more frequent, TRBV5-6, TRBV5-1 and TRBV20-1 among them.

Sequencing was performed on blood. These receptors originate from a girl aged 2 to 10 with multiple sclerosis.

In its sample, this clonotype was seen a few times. The CDR3 sequence is CASSVGRGQDIQYF. CDR3 DNA sequence: TGTGCCAGCAGCGTGGGCAGGGGGCAGGACATTCAGTACTTC. The chain uses TRBV9 and TRBJ2-4, with 8 nucleotides matching TRBD1. Germline lookup yields CDR1 SGDLS and CDR2 YYNGEE. V gave up 2 bases and J gave up 8 bases; unmatched junction bases: 6. The length of the CDR3 is 14 residues.

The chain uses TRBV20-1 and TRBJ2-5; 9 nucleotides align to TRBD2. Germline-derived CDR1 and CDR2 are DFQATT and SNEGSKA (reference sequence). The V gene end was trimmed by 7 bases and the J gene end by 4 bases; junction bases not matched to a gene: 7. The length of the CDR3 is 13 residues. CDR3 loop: CSVSNSGRETQYF. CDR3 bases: TGCAGTGTTAGCAATAGCGGGAGAGAGACCCAGTACTTC.

Here the CDR3 DNA reads TGTGCCAGCAGCTTGTCAGGGTGGAATGAGCAGTTCTTC. Its translation: CASSLSGWNEQFF. V gene TRBV5-6 combines with J gene TRBJ2-1; D might be TRBD1 (5 bases). The CDR3 is 13 residues long. The germline CDR1 and CDR2 sequences are SGHDT and YYEEEE. The V end lost 1 base, the J end lost 7 bases, and 9 bases lay between the germline ends.

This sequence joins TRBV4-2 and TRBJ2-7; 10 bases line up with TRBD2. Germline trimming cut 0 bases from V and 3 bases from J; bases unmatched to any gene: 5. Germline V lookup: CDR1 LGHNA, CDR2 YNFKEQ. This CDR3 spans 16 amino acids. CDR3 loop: CASSQELAGTRYEQYF. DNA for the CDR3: TGTGCCAGCAGCCAAGAACTAGCGGGAACGCGCTACGAGCAGTACTTC.

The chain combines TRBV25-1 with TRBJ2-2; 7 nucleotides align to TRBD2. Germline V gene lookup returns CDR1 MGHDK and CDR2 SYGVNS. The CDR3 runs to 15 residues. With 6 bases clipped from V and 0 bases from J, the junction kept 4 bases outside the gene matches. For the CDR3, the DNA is TGTGCCAGCAGCGGGGGGTTCGCGAACACCGGGGAGCTGTTTTTT. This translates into CASSGGFANTGELFF.

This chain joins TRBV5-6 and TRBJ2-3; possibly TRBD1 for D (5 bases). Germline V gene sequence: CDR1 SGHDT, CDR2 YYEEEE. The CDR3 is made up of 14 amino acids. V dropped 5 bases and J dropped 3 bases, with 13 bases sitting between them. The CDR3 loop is CASSYWQGTDTQYF. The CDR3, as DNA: TGTGCCAGCAGTTATTGGCAGGGTACAGATACGCAGTATTTT.

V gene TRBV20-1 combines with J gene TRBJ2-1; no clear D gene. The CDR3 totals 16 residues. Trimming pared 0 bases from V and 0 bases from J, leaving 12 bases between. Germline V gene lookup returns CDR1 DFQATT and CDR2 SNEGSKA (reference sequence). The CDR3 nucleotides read TGCAGTGCTAGAGATAGAACCGGAGCCTCCTACAATGAGCAGTTCTTC. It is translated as CSARDRTGASYNEQFF.

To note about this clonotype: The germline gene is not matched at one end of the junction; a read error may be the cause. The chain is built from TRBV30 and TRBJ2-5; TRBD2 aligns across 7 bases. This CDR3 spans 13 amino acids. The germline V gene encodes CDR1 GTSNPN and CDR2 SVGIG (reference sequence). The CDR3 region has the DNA TGTGCCTGGACTAGCGGAGTGGGAGAGGCCCAGTACTTC. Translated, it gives CAWTSGVGEAQYF.

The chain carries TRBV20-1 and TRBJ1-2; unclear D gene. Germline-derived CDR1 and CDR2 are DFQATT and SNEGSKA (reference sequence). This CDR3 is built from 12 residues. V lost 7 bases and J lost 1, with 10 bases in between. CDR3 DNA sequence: TGCAGTGTCCCAGTAAATAACTATGGCTACACCTTC. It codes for CSVPVNNYGYTF.

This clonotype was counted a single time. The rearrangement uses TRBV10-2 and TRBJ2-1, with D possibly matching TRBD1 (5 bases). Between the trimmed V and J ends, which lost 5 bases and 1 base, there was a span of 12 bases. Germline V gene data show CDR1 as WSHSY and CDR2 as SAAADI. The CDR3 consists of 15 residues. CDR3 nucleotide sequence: TGCGCCAGCAGTTCGGACACCAGGTCCTACAATGAGCAGTTCTTC. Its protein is CASSSDTRSYNEQFF.

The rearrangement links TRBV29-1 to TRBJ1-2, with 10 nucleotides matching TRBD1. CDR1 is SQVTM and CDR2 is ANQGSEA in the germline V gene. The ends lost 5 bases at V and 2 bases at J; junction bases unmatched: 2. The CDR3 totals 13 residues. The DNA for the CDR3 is TGCAGCGTTCGACAGGGGGCGAACTATGGCTACACCTTC. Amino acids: CSVRQGANYGYTF.

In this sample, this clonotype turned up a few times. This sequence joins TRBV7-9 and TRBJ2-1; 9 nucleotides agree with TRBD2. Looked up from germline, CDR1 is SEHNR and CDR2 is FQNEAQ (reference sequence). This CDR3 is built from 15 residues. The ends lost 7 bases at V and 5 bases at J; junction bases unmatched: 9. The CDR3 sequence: CASTILAGVNNEQFF. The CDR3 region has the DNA TGTGCCAGCACCATACTAGCGGGTGTCAACAATGAGCAGTTCTTC. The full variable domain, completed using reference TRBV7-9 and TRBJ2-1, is DTGVSQNPRHKITKRGQNVTFRCDPISEHNRLYWYRQTLGQGPEFLTYFQNEAQLEKSRLLSDRFSAERPKGSFSTLEIQRTEQGDSAMYLCASTILAGVNNEQFFGPGTRLTVL.

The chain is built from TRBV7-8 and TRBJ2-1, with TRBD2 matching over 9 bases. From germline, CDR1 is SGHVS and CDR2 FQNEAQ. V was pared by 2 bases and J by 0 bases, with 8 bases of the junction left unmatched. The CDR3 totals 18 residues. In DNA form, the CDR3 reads TGTGCCAGCAGCTTAAGGGTAGCGGGAGTTTTCTCCTACAATGAGCAGTTCTTC. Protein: CASSLRVAGVFSYNEQFF.

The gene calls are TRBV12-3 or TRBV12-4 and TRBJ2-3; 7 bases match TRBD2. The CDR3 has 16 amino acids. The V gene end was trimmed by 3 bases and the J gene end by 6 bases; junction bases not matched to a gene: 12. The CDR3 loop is CASSFLGGSRPDTQYF. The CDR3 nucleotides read TGTGCCAGCAGTTTCCTGGGGGGGTCAAGGCCGGATACGCAGTATTTT.

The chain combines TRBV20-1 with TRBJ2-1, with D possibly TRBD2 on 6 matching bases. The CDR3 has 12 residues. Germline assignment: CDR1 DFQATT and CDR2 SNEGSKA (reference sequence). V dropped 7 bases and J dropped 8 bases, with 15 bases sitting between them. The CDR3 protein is CSGGPSGDEQFF. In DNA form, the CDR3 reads TGCAGTGGAGGGCCCTCGGGGGATGAGCAGTTCTTC.

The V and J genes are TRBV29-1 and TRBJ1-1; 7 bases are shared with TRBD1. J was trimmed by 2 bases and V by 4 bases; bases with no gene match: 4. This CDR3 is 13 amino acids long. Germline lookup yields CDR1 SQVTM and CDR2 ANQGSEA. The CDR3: CSVGGQINTEAFF. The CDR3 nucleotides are TGCAGCGTTGGGGGACAGATAAACACTGAAGCTTTCTTT. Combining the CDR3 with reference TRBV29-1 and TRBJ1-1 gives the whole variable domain SAVISQKPSRDICQRGTSLTIQCQVDSQVTMMFWYRQQPGQSLTLIATANQGSEATYESGFVIDKFPISRPNLTFSTLTVSNMSPEDSSIYLCSVGGQINTEAFFGQGTRLTVV.

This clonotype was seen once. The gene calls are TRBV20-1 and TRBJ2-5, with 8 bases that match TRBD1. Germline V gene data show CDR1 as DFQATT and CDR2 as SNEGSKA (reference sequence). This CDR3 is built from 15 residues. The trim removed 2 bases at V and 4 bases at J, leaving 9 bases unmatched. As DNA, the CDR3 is TGCAGTGCTAGACGCCGGGACAGGTCCCCAGAGACCCAGTACTTC. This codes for CSARRRDRSPETQYF.

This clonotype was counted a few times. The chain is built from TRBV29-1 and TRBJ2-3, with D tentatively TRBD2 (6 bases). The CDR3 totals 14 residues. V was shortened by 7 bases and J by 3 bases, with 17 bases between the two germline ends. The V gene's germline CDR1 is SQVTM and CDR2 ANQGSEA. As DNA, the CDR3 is TGCAGCGCTGAGGGGCTAGCGAGGACAGATACGCAGTATTTT. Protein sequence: CSAEGLARTDTQYF.

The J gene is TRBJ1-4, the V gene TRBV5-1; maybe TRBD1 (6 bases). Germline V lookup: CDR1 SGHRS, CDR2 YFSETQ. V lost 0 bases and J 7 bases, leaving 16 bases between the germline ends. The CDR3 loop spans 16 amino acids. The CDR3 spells CASSLEGQGMTEKLFF. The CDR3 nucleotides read TGCGCCAGCAGCTTGGAAGGGCAGGGGATGACTGAAAAACTGTTTTTT.

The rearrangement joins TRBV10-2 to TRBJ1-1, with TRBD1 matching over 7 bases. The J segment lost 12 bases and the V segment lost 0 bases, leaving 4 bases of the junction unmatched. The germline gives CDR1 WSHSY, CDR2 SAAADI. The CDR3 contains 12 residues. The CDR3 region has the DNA TGCGCCAGCAGTGAGTCCCAGGGGGAAACTTTCTTT. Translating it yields CASSESQGETFF.

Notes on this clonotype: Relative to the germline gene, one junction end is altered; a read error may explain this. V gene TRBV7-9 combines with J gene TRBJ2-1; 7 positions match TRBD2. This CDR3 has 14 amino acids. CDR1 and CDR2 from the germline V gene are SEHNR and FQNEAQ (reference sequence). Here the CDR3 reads CASSLDGGFPEQFF. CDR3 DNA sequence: TGCGCCAGCAGCTTAGACGGGGGGTTTCCTGAGCAGTTCTTC.